This TCR beta chain is drawn from a study of T-cell memory formation after mild COVID-19. Study-level points and caveats: Pre-infection memory harbored some responding clones, suggesting cross-reactive memory joined.

CDR1 SGHTA and CDR2 FQGTGA come from the germline V gene. The CDR3 consists of 13 residues. Trimming took off 2 bases at V and 9 bases at J, with 11 bases between the two ends. This clonotype appeared a few times. Its target is not known. TCRdb reprocessed the 5' RACE reads via MiXCR and lists one record per CDR3 protein. The repertoire holds around 310,000 distinct CDR3 sequences, with approximately 15% as singletons. The chain carries TRBV7-3 and TRBJ2-1; possibly TRBD2 for D (5 bases). Sample: PBMCs or a T cell subset sorted from them (not recorded which). The TCR originated in a young man who had mild COVID-19 (a few samples of this study predate the infection). Cell type and time point are not known. The CDR3 DNA reads TGTGCCAGCAGCTTAGGGCTAGAGGGTGAGCAGTTCTTC. This sequence encodes CASSLGLEGEQFF.